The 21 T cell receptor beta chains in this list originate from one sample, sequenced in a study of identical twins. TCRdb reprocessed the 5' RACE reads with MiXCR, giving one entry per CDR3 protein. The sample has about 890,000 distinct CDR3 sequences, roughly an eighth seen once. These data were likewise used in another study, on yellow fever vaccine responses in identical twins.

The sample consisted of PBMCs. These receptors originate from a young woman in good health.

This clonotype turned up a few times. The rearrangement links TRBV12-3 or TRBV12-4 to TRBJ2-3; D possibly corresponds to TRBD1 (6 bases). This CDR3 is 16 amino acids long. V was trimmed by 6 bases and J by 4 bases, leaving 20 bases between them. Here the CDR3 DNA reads TGTGCCAGCAGCACCCCCCCGACAGGCCAGTCAGATACGCAGTATTTT. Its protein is CASSTPPTGQSDTQYF.

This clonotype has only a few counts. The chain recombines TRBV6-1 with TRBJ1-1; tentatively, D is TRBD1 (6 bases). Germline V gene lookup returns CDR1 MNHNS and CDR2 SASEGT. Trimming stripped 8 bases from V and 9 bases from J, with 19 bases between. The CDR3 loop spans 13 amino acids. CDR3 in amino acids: CASSSGTKIQAFF. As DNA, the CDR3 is TGTGCCAGCTCTTCCGGGACAAAAATTCAAGCTTTCTTT.

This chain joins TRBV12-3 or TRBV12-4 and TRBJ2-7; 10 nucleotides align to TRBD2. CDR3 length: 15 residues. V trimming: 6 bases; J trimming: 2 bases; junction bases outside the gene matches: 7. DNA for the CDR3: TGTGCCAGCAGGTCAAGCGGGAGGGCCCCCTACGAGCAGTACTTC. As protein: CASRSSGRAPYEQYF.

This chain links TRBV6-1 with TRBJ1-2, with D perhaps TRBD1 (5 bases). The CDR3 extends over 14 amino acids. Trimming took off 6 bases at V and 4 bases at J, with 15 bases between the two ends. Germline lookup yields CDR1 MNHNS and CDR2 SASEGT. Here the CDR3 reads CASRRPAGIYGYTF. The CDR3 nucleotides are TGTGCCAGCAGACGCCCGGCAGGGATCTATGGCTACACCTTC.

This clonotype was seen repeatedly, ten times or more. The CDR3 bases are TGTGCCAGCAGCTTAGTGGCTCGTCTCTACTCCTACAATGAGCAGTTCTTC. It specifies CASSLVARLYSYNEQFF. This rearrangement joins TRBV7-2 to TRBJ2-1; no definite D call. The CDR3 covers 17 residues. Trimming removed 1 base at V and 0 bases at J, with 13 bases between. Germline V gene data show CDR1 as SGHTA and CDR2 as FQGNSA.

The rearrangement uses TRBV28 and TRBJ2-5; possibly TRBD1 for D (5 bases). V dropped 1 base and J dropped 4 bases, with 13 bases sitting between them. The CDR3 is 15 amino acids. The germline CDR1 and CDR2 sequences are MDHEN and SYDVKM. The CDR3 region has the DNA TGTGCCAGCAGTTTATCTCCAGGGTTAGGAGAGACCCAGTACTTC. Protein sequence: CASSLSPGLGETQYF.

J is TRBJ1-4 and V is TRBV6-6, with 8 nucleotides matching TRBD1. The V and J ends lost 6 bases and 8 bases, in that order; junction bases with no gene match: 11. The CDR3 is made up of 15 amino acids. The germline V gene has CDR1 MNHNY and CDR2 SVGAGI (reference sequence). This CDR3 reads CASSLIHGQGEKLFF. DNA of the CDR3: TGTGCCAGCAGCTTGATACACGGACAGGGCGAAAAACTGTTTTTT.

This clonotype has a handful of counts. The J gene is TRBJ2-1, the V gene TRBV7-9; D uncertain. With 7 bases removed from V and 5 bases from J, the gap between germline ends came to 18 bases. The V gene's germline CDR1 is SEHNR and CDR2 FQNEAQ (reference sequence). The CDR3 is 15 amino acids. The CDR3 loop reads CASIPRVITDNEQFF. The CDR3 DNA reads TGTGCCAGCATCCCCCGGGTTATAACGGACAATGAGCAGTTCTTC.

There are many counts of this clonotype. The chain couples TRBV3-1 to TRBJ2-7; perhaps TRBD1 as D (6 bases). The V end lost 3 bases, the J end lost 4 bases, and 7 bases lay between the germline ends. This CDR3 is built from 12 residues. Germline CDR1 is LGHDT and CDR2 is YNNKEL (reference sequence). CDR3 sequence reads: CASSQQGYEQYF. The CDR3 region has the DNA TGTGCCAGCAGCCAGCAGGGGTACGAGCAGTACTTC.

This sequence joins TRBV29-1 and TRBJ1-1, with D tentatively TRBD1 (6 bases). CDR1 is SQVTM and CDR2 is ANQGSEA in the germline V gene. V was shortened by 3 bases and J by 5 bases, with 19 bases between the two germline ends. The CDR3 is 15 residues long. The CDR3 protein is CSVDPGTGSRTEAFF. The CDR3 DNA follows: TGCAGCGTTGACCCTGGAACAGGGTCAAGGACTGAAGCTTTCTTT.

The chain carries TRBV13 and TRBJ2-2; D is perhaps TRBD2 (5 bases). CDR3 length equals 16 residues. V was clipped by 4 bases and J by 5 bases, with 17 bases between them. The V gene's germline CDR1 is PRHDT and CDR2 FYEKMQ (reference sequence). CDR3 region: CASSSLLRGRTGELFF. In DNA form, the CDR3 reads TGTGCCAGCAGCTCCCTACTTCGGGGTCGTACCGGGGAGCTGTTTTTT.

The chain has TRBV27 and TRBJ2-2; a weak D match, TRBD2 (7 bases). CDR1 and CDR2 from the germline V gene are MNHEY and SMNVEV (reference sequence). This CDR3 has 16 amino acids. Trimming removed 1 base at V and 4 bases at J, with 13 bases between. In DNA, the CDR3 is TGTGCCAGCAGTTTATTGGGGGGGCTGAGCACCGGGGAGCTGTTTTTT. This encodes CASSLLGGLSTGELFF.

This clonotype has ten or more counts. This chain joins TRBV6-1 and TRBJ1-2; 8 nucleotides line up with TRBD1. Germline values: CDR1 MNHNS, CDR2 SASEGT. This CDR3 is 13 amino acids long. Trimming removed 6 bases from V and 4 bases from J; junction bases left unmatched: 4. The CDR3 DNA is TGTGCCAGCAGCCCCGGGACAGGCTATGGCTACACCTTC. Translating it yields CASSPGTGYGYTF.

CDR3 amino acids: CATSDFRDRAGNEQFF. DNA of the CDR3: TGTGCCACCAGTGATTTCAGGGACAGGGCGGGGAATGAGCAGTTCTTC. The V call is TRBV24-1, the J call TRBJ2-1; 9 bases match TRBD1. The ends lost 1 base at V and 7 bases at J; junction bases unmatched: 7. The CDR3 loop spans 16 amino acids. Germline lookup yields CDR1 KGHDR and CDR2 SFDVKD.

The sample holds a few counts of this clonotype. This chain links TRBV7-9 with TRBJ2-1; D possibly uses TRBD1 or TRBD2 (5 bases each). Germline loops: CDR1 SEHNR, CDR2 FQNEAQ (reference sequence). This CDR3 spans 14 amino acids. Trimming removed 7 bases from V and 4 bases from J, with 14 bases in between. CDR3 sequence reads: CASTLPGLYNEQFF. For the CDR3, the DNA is TGTGCCAGCACCCTTCCGGGGCTGTACAATGAGCAGTTCTTC.

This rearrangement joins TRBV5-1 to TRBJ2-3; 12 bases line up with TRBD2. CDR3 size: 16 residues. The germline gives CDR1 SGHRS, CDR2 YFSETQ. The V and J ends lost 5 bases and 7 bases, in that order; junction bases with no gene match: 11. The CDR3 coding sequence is TGCGCCAGCAGGGCTAGCGGGGGGGCCCCCCTCCATACGCAGTATTTT. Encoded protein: CASRASGGAPLHTQYF.

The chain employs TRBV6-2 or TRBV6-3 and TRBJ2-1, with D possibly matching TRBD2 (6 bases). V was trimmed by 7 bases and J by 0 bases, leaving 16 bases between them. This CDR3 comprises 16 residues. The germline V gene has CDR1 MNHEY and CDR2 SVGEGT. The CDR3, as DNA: TGTGCCAGCACGGTCGGCGGGGTGTTCTCCTACAATGAGCAGTTCTTC. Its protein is CASTVGGVFSYNEQFF.

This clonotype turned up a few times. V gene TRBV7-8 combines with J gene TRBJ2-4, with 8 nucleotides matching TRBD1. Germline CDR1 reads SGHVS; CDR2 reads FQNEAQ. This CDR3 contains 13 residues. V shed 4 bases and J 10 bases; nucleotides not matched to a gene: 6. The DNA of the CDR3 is TGTGCCAGCAGCTCTTACAGGGGGGAGATTCAGTACTTC. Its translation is CASSSYRGEIQYF.

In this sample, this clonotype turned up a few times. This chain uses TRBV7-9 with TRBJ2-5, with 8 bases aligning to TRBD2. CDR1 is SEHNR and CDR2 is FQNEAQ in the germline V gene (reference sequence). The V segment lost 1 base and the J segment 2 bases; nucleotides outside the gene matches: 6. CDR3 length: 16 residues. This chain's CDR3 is CASSLVSGGGQETQYF. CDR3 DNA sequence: TGTGCCAGCAGCTTAGTATCTGGCGGGGGGCAAGAGACCCAGTACTTC.

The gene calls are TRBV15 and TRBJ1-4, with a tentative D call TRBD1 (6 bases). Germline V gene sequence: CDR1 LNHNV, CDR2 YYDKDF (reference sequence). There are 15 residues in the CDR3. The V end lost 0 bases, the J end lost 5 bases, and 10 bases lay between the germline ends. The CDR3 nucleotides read TGTGCCACCAGCAGAGATCGCAGGGGAAATGAAAAACTGTTTTTT. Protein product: CATSRDRRGNEKLFF.

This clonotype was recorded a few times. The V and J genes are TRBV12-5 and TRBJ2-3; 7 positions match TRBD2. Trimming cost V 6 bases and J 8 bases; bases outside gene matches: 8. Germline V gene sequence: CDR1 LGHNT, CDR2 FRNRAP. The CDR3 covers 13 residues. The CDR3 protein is CASGPGTTGTQYF. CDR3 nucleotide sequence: TGTGCTAGTGGCCCCGGGACTACTGGTACGCAGTATTTT.